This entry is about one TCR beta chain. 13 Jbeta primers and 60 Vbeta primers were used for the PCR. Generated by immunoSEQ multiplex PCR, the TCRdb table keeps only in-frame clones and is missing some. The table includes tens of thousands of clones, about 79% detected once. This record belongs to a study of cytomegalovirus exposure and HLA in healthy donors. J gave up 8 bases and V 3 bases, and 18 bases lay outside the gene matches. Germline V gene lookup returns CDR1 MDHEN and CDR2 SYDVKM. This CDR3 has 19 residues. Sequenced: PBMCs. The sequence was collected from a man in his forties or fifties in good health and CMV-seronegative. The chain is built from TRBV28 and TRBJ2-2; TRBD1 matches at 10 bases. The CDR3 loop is CASSFRDRGILPIAGELFF. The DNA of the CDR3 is TGTGCCAGCAGTTTTCGGGACAGGGGTATATTACCAATAGCTGGGGAGCTGTTTTTT. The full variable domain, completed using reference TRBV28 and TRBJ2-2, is DVKVTQSSRYLVKRTGEKVFLECVQDMDHENMFWYRQDPGLGLRLIYFSYDVKMKEKGDIPEGYSVSREKKERFSLILESASTNQTSMYLCASSFRDRGILPIAGELFFGEGSRLTVL.